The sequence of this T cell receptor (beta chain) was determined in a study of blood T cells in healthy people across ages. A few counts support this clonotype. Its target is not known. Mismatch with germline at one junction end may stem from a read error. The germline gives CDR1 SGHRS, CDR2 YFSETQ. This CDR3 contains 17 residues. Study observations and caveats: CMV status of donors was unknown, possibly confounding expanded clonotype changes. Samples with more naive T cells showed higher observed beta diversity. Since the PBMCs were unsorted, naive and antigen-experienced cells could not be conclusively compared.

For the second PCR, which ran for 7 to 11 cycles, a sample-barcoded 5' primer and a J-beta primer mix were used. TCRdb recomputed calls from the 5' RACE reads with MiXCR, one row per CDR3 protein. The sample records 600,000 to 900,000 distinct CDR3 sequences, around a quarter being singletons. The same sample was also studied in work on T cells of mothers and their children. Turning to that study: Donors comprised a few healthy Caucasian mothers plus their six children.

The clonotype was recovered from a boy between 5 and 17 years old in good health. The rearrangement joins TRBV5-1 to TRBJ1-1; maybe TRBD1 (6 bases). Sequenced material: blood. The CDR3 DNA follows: TGCGCCAACAGCTTGGCGACAGGTTTCGGACTCAACACTGAAGCTTTCTTT. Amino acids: CANSLATGFGLNTEAFF.